Listed below are T cell receptor beta chains from one sample, sequenced in a study of OX40 agonist ivuxolimab in advanced cancers. Data came from immunoSEQ multiplex PCR; TCRdb stores just in-frame clones and leaves some out. The repertoire holds roughly 38,000 clones, with around four fifths as singletons. The source material was CD4+ or CD8+ T cells sorted from blood, sampled in a trial of the OX40 agonist ivuxolimab. Source of these receptors: an adult with an advanced solid tumor such as melanoma, head and neck, liver or kidney cancer. CDR3s include the opening cysteine and the closing phenylalanine or tryptophan. D genes are given only for firm matches. Rows may omit the clone size; those that give it use once, few, many or a size class.

>TRBV18|.|.|TRBJ2-3
TGTGCCAGCTCACCACGAGGTCTGCCGGAGAGGGGGGGAGATACGCAGTATTTT
CASSPRGLPERGGDTQYF
>TRBV6-5|TRBD1|.|TRBJ1-1
TGTGCCAGCAAAACAGGGGCCCCGAACACTGAAGCTTTCTTT
CASKTGAPNTEAFF
>TRBV30|.|.|TRBJ1-1
TGTGCCTGGAGTGTGTCGAGGGGCAGGCAAGCTTTCTTT
CAWSVSRGRQAFF
>TRBV30|.|.|TRBJ2-7
TGTGCCTGGAGGGTTACGGGAGCACCCGAGCAGTACTTC
CAWRVTGAPEQYF
>TRBV28|.|once|TRBJ2-7
TGTGCCAGCAGTTTATGGGCCGGGGTCGGGGGAGGCTACGAGCAGTACTTC
CASSLWAGVGGGYEQYF
>TRBV5-1|.|few|TRBJ2-7
TGCGCCAGCAGCTTGGCGTGGTCAAGCTCCTACGAGCAGTACTTC
CASSLAWSSSYEQYF
>TRBV9|TRBD2|.|TRBJ2-2
TGTGCCAGCAGCGTAACTGGTTGGAGCGGGGCGAACACCGGGGAGCTGTTTTTT
CASSVTGWSGANTGELFF
>TRBV2|.|.|TRBJ1-1
TGTGCCAGCCTGGCAGGCGCCATGAACACTGAAGCTTTCTTT
CASLAGAMNTEAFF
>TRBV5-3|.|.|TRBJ1-4
TGTGCCAGAAGCCCCCAGGGGCAAAAAGGCGCAACTAATGAAAAACTGTTTTTT
CARSPQGQKGATNEKLFF
>TRBV7-8|TRBD2|.|TRBJ2-1
TGTGCCAGCAGCTTAGCTCTAGCGGGAGTAATAGTAAATGAGCAGTTCTTC
CASSLALAGVIVNEQFF
>TRBV2|.|.|TRBJ2-3
TGTGCCAGCAGTGTGGGGCGGGGCTCCGTAGATACGCAGTATTTT
CASSVGRGSVDTQYF
>TRBV11-2|.|few|TRBJ1-5
TGTGCCAGCAGCTTCAGTCCTAATCAGCCCCAGCATTTT
CASSFSPNQPQHF
>TRBV28|.|.|TRBJ2-3
TGTGCCAGCAGTTTGGTAGGGGCAGATACGCAGTATTTT
CASSLVGADTQYF
>TRBV11-2|.|.|TRBJ2-2
TGTGCCAGCAGCTTGCTAGGACCGAACACCGGGGAGCTGTTTTTT
CASSLLGPNTGELFF
>TRBV19|.|.|TRBJ2-3
TGTGCCAGTAGTCCCTTTTTAGGGGTGGCGAGAGATACACAGTATTTT
CASSPFLGVARDTQYF
>TRBV30|.|.|TRBJ1-2
TGTGCCTGTTTGCCCCCTAACTATGGCTACACCTTC
CACLPPNYGYTF
>TRBV29-1|TRBD1|once|TRBJ2-7
TGCAGCGCCCGGACAGGAGCCTACGAGCAGTACTTC
CSARTGAYEQYF
>TRBV5-6|.|.|TRBJ1-1
TGTGCCAGCAGCCCTACAAGGAACACTGAAGCTTTCTTT
CASSPTRNTEAFF
>TRBV15|.|.|TRBJ2-3
TGTGCCACCAGCAGAGCGGGTATAGATACGCAGTATTTT
CATSRAGIDTQYF
>TRBV9|TRBD1|.|TRBJ2-3
TGTGCCAGCAGCGTAGCGGCAGGGGGTGCCACAGATACGCAGTATTTT
CASSVAAGGATDTQYF
>TRBV18|.|.|TRBJ2-3
TGTGCCAGCTCACCAGGTGTAACAGATACGCAGTATTTT
CASSPGVTDTQYF
>TRBV6-4|TRBD1|.|TRBJ2-5
TGTGCCAGCAGCCAAACAGGGGCCGGGACCCAGTACTTC
CASSQTGAGTQYF
>TRBV19|.|.|TRBJ1-3
TGTGCCAGTAGTACTACAGCCCGGACTGGAAACACCATATATTTT
CASSTTARTGNTIYF
>TRBV19|.|medium-sized|TRBJ1-1
TGTGCCAGTAGTGTAACAAAGAACACTGAAGCTTTCTTT
CASSVTKNTEAFF
>TRBV5-6|TRBD1|once|TRBJ2-7
TGTGCCAGCAGCCAGGGACAGGGTAAGAAGTACTTC
CASSQGQGKKYF
>TRBV6-5|.|.|TRBJ2-5
TGTGCCAGCCTGATGTGGTACCAAGAGACCCAGTACTTC
CASLMWYQETQYF
>TRBV19|.|.|TRBJ1-5
TGTGCCAGTAGTACCGCCGGGGGACCCCAGCCCCAGCATTTT
CASSTAGGPQPQHF
>TRBV5-4|.|.|TRBJ2-7
TGTGCCAGCAGCTTGGGTATGTCAGGGTTTCACAACGAGCAGTACTTC
CASSLGMSGFHNEQYF
>TRBV5-1|.|few|TRBJ1-1
TGCGCCAGCAGCCTTCAATTGAACACTGAAGCTTTCTTT
CASSLQLNTEAFF
>TRBV7-2|.|few|TRBJ1-5
TGTGCCAGCAGCTTAGGGTCTGCAAATAGCAATCAGCCCCAGCATTTT
CASSLGSANSNQPQHF
>TRBV9|TRBD2|once|TRBJ2-1
TGTGCCAGCAGCGTTCAAGCGGGAGAATACAATGAGCAGTTCTTC
CASSVQAGEYNEQFF
>TRBV5-1|.|.|TRBJ2-5
TGCGCCAGCAGCCCCTACGCCGGGTTTCAAGAGACCCAGTACTTC
CASSPYAGFQETQYF
>TRBV6-6|TRBD1|.|TRBJ1-5
TGTGCCAGCAGCCCCCCGACAGGGGGCAGGTATCAGCCCCAGCATTTT
CASSPPTGGRYQPQHF
>TRBV5-8|.|.|TRBJ2-1
TGTGCCAGCAGCTTGGTTCGGGCGAGGGGGTTCTTC
CASSLVRARGFF
>TRBV2|.|few|TRBJ2-3
TGTGCCAGCACCGGGGCTAGTTGGGATACGCAGTATTTT
CASTGASWDTQYF
>TRBV28|.|.|TRBJ2-1
TGTGCCAGCAGTTCCTGGTTCTACAATGAGCAGTTCTTC
CASSSWFYNEQFF
>TRBV10-3|TRBD1|once|TRBJ2-7
TGTGCCACCGGACAGGCCCCAGAGTACGAGCAGTACTTC
CATGQAPEYEQYF
>TRBV7-9|.|few|TRBJ1-2
TGTGCCATACATCCGACGGATGGCTACACCTTC
CAIHPTDGYTF
>TRBV5-4|.|.|TRBJ1-2
TGTGCCAGCAGCCTCCCAAGAGCCCTTAACTATGGCTACACCTTC
CASSLPRALNYGYTF
>TRBV18|.|.|TRBJ2-2
TGTGCCAGCTCACAGCTGGGAAGGGACACCGGGGAGCTGTTTTTT
CASSQLGRDTGELFF
>TRBV12-5|TRBD2|.|TRBJ2-7
TGTGCTAGTGGTTTGGTAACAGCGGGAGGCCCCACTAACGAGCAGTACTTC
CASGLVTAGGPTNEQYF
>TRBV30|TRBD1|.|TRBJ1-1
TGTGCCTGGAGACCGGGCAGGGGGGACACTGAAGCTTTCTTT
CAWRPGRGDTEAFF
>TRBV4-3|TRBD2|.|TRBJ2-6
TGCGCCAGCAGCCAAGGCCTAGCGGGGTCTGGGGCCAACGTCCTGACTTTC
CASSQGLAGSGANVLTF
>TRBV28|.|.|TRBJ2-7
TGTGCCAGCAGTAGAGCTTTCTACGAGCAGTACTTC
CASSRAFYEQYF
>TRBV27|.|few|TRBJ1-2
TGTGCCAGCAGTTTAGTGGTCGGGGGGGGCTATGGCTACACCTTC
CASSLVVGGGYGYTF
>TRBV29-1|TRBD1|once|TRBJ2-7
TGCAGCGTTGAAGACGACAGGGGAGAGCAGTACTTC
CSVEDDRGEQYF
>TRBV11-3|.|.|TRBJ2-5
TGTGCCAGCAGCCCCCGTGAGGTTGAAGAGACCCAGTACTTC
CASSPREVEETQYF
>TRBV28|.|.|TRBJ1-3
TGTGCCAGCAGTTCCTATTGGAGCTCTGGAAACACCATATATTTT
CASSSYWSSGNTIYF
>TRBV4-3|.|.|TRBJ2-3
TGCGCCAGCAGCCAAGATGGGGGAGGACGGGCAGATACGCAGTATTTT
CASSQDGGGRADTQYF
>TRBV20-1|.|.|TRBJ1-2
TGCAGTGCTAGAGGGTTCTTTGGCTACACCTTC
CSARGFFGYTF
>TRBV5-4|TRBD2|.|TRBJ2-2
TGTGCCAGCAGCGGGGTACTAGCGGGAGACACCGGGGAGCTGTTTTTT
CASSGVLAGDTGELFF
>TRBV10-3|TRBD1|.|TRBJ1-2
TGTGCCATCCGGACAGGAGGGGATTTTGGTGGCTACACCTTC
CAIRTGGDFGGYTF
>TRBV28|.|.|TRBJ1-2
TGTGCCAGCACCTACAGGGACAACTATGGCTACACCTTC
CASTYRDNYGYTF